This record concerns one TCR beta chain sequence. Its target is not known. The germline gives CDR1 MNHNS, CDR2 SASEGT. The germline V and J ends were trimmed by 4 bases and 5 bases, with 15 bases remaining between them. The CDR3 length is 15 residues. The sample originates from a study of blood T cells in healthy people across ages. Study-wide points: Estimates drawn from one million T cells were deemed to understate diversity.

Together with a sample-barcoded 5' primer, a J-beta primer mix was included in a second PCR lasting 7 to 11 cycles. Via MiXCR, TCRdb re-called the 5' RACE reads, giving one row per CDR3 protein. The sample includes around 990,000 distinct CDR3 sequences, around 27% of them seen just once. The data also belong to a second study, concerning T cells of mothers and their children.

The chain is built from TRBV6-1 and TRBJ1-5, with D possibly TRBD1 on 5 matching bases. What was sequenced was blood. The TCR originated in a girl between 2 and 10 years old in good health. The chain's CDR3 is CASSVAGTRDQPQHF. CDR3 nucleotides: TGTGCCAGCAGTGTAGCGGGGACCCGTGATCAGCCCCAGCATTTT.